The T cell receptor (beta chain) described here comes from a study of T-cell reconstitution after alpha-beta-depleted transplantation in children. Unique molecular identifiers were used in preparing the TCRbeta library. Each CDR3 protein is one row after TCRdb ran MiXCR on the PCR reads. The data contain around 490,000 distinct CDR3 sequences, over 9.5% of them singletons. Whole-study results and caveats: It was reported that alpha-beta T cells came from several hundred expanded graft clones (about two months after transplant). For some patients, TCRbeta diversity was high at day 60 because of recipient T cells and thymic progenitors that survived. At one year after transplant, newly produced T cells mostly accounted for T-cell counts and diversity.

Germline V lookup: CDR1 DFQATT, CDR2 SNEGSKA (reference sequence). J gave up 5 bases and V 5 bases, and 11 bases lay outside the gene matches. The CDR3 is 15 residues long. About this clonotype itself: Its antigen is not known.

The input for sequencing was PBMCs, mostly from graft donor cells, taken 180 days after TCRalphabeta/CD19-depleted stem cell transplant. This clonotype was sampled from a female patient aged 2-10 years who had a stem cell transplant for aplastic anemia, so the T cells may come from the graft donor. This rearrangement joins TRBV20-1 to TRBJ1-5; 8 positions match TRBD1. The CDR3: CSAPDPQGADQPQHF. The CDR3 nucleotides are TGCAGTGCTCCCGATCCCCAGGGGGCCGATCAGCCCCAGCATTTT.